These T cell receptor beta chains were read from a single sample in a study of T cell responses to AZD1222 COVID-19 vaccine. The repertoire was sequenced with immunoSEQ multiplex PCR; TCRdb's copy has only in-frame clones and lacks some. This repertoire shows 120,000 to 150,000 clones, around 93% found once; its top ten account for approximately 3%. Sequenced here: peripheral blood, sampled on day 0 of AZD1222 vaccination. The receptor source for this set is an adult in good health. The CDR3 runs from the conserved cysteine through the conserved F or W. D genes are given only for firm matches. For some rows the clone size is stated as once, few or many, or as a class when expanded; others skip it.

TRBV5-5	TRBJ2-7	.	.	TGTGCCAGCAGCTTGGGGCAGGGAGCAGCCTACGAGCAGTACTTC	CASSLGQGAAYEQYF
TRBV7-2	TRBJ1-6	.	TRBD1	TGTGCCAGCAGCTTCCGACAGGGCGTGACACCCCTCCACTTT	CASSFRQGVTPLHF
TRBV20-1	TRBJ2-7	.	.	TGCAGTGCTAGCTTGAGAGAGCAGTACTTC	CSASLREQYF
TRBV11-3	TRBJ2-1	.	.	TGTGCCAGCAGCTTAGATGGAGAAGATCGCGAGCCTTCGACCGATGAGCAGTTCTTC	CASSLDGEDREPSTDEQFF
TRBV5-4	TRBJ1-1	few	.	TGTGCCAGCAGCTCGCCGACAGCCGAGGGCACTGAAGCTTTCTTT	CASSSPTAEGTEAFF
TRBV5-5	TRBJ2-3	.	.	TGTGCCAGCAGCTTAGGAAACCTCTTCACAGATACGCAGTATTTT	CASSLGNLFTDTQYF
TRBV7-3	TRBJ1-2	.	TRBD1	TGTGCCAGCAGCCCTACAGGGGTTGGCTATGGCTACACCTTC	CASSPTGVGYGYTF
TRBV7-6	TRBJ1-2	.	.	TGTGCCAGCAGCTTAGGCCAGGGAAGCCTTGGCTACACCTTC	CASSLGQGSLGYTF
TRBV6-5	TRBJ1-2	once	.	TGTGCCAGCATGCGGTCTACTCAGGACAGCTACGGCTACACCTTC	CASMRSTQDSYGYTF
TRBV7-3	TRBJ2-3	.	.	TGTGCCAGCAGCTTAAGAATGGGAGCTACGCAGTATTTT	CASSLRMGATQYF
TRBV10-3	TRBJ1-4	.	TRBD1	TGTGCCATCACCCTGACAGGGGTTAATGAAAAACTGTTTTTT	CAITLTGVNEKLFF
TRBV19	TRBJ2-1	.	.	TGTGCCAGTAGCGGGACTCCAGGCAATGAGCAGTTCTTC	CASSGTPGNEQFF
TRBV5-1	TRBJ2-7	.	TRBD2	TGCGCCAGCAGCGATCCGGGACTAGACTACGAGCAGTACTTC	CASSDPGLDYEQYF
TRBV18	TRBJ2-1	.	.	TGTGCCACCTATCCGGGGGAACGGAGCTCCTACAATGAGCAGTTCTTC	CATYPGERSSYNEQFF
TRBV11-3	TRBJ2-5	.	.	TGTGCCAGCAGCCCATTCCGGCTGACTGAAGAGACCCAGTACTTC	CASSPFRLTEETQYF
TRBV15	TRBJ2-3	.	.	TGTGCCACCAGCAGAGATCCGGTTCGCACAGATACGCAGTATTTT	CATSRDPVRTDTQYF
TRBV19	TRBJ1-1	.	.	TGTGCCAGTAGTATAGCGGGACGTAAAATGAACACTGAAGCTTTCTTT	CASSIAGRKMNTEAFF
TRBV6-2/TRBV6-3	TRBJ2-5	.	.	TGTGCCAGCAGTCACAGGGAGGAGACCCAGTACTTC	CASSHREETQYF
TRBV29-1	TRBJ1-4	.	.	TGCAGCGTTAGGGACGGATATGAAAAACTGTTTTTT	CSVRDGYEKLFF
TRBV27	TRBJ2-5	once	.	TGTGCCAGCAGTGGTTTCGGGACCCAGTACTTC	CASSGFGTQYF
TRBV25-1	TRBJ1-6	.	.	TGTGCCAGCAGTCACGAGGCGGGGCGGAATTCACCCCTCCACTTT	CASSHEAGRNSPLHF
TRBV7-7	TRBJ2-3	.	.	TGTGCCAGCAGTCGGGGTAGCGCCACAGATACGCAGTATTTT	CASSRGSATDTQYF
TRBV3-1/TRBV3-2	TRBJ1-5	.	.	TGTGCCAGCAGCCAGGGGGCGGGTCAGCCCCAGCATTTT	CASSQGAGQPQHF
TRBV5-6	TRBJ2-7	.	.	TGTGCCAGCGCCGACTCAGGGGGACTTGCTTACGAGCAGTACTTC	CASADSGGLAYEQYF
TRBV6-5	TRBJ1-5	.	.	TGTGCCACCTCACTGGGTGGACGACAGCCCCAGCATTTT	CATSLGGRQPQHF
TRBV3-1/TRBV3-2	TRBJ1-4	.	.	TGTGCCAGCAGCCAAGAACTGGGGGAGGAAAAACTGTTTTTT	CASSQELGEEKLFF
TRBV28	TRBJ1-5	.	.	TGTGCCAGCAGTTTATTACGTACCAGCAGACAGCCCCAGCATTTT	CASSLLRTSRQPQHF
TRBV4-3	TRBJ1-2	.	TRBD1	TGCGCCAGCAGCCAGGACAGGGGTAACTATGGCTACACCTTC	CASSQDRGNYGYTF
TRBV7-9	TRBJ2-5	.	TRBD2	TGTGCCAGCAGCTACGGACTAGCGGGCGAGACCCAGTACTTC	CASSYGLAGETQYF
TRBV9	TRBJ2-1	.	.	TGTGCCAGCAGCGGTGCAGGACAGTACATTTTAGATGAGCAGTTCTTC	CASSGAGQYILDEQFF
TRBV7-2	TRBJ2-6	.	.	TGTGCCAGCAGCTTAGGGTCCCTGGGCCCTGGGGCCAACGTCCTGACTTTC	CASSLGSLGPGANVLTF
TRBV19	TRBJ1-1	few	.	TGTGCCAGTATTCCGGGACACTGCGAAGCTTTCTTT	CASIPGHCEAFF
TRBV12-3/TRBV12-4	TRBJ1-2	.	TRBD1	TGTGCCAGCAGTTTAGGGACAGGGCAAGGCTACACCTTC	CASSLGTGQGYTF
TRBV7-8	TRBJ2-5	.	TRBD2	TGTGCCAGCAGCTTACGGCGACTAGCGGGAGGGTTAGGGGTGACCCAGTACTTC	CASSLRRLAGGLGVTQYF
TRBV7-2	TRBJ1-1	.	.	TGTGCCAGCAGCCCCGACTGGGGCAGATATGAAGCTTTCTTT	CASSPDWGRYEAFF
TRBV4-1	TRBJ2-5	.	TRBD2	TGCGCCAGCAGCCGAGGAGCGGGAGTGAGAGAGACCCAGTACTTC	CASSRGAGVRETQYF
TRBV7-2	TRBJ1-5	.	.	TGTGCCAGCAGCTTAGTCGGGGTTGGTCAGCCCCAGCATTTT	CASSLVGVGQPQHF
TRBV2	TRBJ1-5	.	.	TGTGCCAGCAATGAGAGGTGGAGTCAGCCCCAGCATTTT	CASNERWSQPQHF
TRBV28	TRBJ1-2	.	TRBD1	TGTGCCAGCAGACCGACAGGGTATGGCTACACCTTC	CASRPTGYGYTF
TRBV5-6	TRBJ2-7	.	.	TGTGCCAGCAGTTATACCCAGGGCCCCTACGAGCAGTACTTC	CASSYTQGPYEQYF
TRBV5-1	TRBJ2-3	.	.	TGCGCCAGCAGCCCCTGGGCAGGCACAGATACGCAGTATTTT	CASSPWAGTDTQYF